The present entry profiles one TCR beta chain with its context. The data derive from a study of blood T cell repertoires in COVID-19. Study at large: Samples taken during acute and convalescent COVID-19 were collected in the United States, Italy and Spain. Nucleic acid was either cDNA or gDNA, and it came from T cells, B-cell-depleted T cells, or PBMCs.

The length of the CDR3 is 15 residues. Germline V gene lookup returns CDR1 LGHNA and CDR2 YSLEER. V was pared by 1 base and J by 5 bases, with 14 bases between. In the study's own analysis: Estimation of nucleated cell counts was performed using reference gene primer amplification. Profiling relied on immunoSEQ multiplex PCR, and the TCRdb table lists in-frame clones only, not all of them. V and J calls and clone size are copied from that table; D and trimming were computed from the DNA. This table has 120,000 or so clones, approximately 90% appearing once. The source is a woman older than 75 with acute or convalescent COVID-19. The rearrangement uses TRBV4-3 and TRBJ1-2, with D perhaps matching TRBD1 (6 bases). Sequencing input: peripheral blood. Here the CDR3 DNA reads TGCGCCAGCAGCCAAGCCCCGCAGGGGTCATATGGCTACACCTTC. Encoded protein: CASSQAPQGSYGYTF.